This entry features one T cell receptor beta chain sequence. This specimen includes other DNA sequences encoding the same CDR3. This table comes from immunoSEQ multiplex PCR, and its TCRdb copy is limited to in-frame clones, with some not included. Of hundreds of thousands of clones listed, over 90% are singletons. The sample originates from a study of brain T cells in children with intractable seizures. The CDR3 spans 13 residues. The V end was cut by 6 bases, the J end by 2 bases, with 10 bases between. CDR1 LNHDA and CDR2 SQIVND come from the germline V gene (reference sequence). Indicated time point: blood from clinic visit 5 months post-surgery; TSC patient then seizure free. Surgery cases with the highest brain T cell transcript signatures were chosen for sequencing.

The chain joins TRBV19 to TRBJ1-2; a possible D gene is TRBD1 (5 bases). This sequence originates from a boy less than two years old with tuberous sclerosis and intractable seizures. The source was peripheral blood, collected less than 6 months after surgery. This CDR3 reads CASSPGGNYGYTF. CDR3 in DNA: TGTGCCAGTAGCCCGGGGGGGAACTATGGCTACACCTTC.